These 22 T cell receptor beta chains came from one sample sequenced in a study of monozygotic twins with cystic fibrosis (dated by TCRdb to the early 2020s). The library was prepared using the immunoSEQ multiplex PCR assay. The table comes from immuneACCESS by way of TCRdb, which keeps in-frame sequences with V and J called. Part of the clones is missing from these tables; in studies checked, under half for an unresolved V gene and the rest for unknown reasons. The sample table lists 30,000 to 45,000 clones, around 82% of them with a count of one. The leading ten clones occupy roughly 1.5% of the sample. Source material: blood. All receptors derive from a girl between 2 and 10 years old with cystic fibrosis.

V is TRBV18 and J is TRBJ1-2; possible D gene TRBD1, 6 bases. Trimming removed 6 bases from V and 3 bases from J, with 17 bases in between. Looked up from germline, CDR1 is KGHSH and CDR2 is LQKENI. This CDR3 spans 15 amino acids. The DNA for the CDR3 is TGTGCCAGCTCCCTCCAGATTCGGGGGCACTATGGCTACACCTTC. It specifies CASSLQIRGHYGYTF.

This CDR3 is CASSQVEGAGALYF. For the CDR3, the DNA is TGTGCCAGCAGCCAAGTTGAGGGGGCGGGGGCTCTGTACTTC. The V call is TRBV14, the J call TRBJ2-7; D may correspond to TRBD1 or TRBD2 (7 bases each). CDR1 and CDR2 from the germline V gene are SGHDN and FVKESK. The germline V and J ends were trimmed by 1 base and 12 bases, with 19 bases remaining between them. This CDR3 is 14 amino acids long.

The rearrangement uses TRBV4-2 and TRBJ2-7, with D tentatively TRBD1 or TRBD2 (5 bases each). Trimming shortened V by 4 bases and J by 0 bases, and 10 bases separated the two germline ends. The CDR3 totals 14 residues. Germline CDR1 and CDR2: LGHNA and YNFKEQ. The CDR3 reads CASSPGDDSYEQYF. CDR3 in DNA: TGTGCCAGCAGCCCCGGGGACGACTCCTACGAGCAGTACTTC.

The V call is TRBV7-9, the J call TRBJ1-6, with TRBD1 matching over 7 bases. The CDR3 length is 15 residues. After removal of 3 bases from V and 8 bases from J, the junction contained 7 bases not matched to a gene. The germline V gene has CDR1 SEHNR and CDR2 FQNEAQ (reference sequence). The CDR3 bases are TGTGCCAGCAGCTTTGACAGGGCGGTGTATTCACCCCTCCACTTT. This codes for CASSFDRAVYSPLHF.

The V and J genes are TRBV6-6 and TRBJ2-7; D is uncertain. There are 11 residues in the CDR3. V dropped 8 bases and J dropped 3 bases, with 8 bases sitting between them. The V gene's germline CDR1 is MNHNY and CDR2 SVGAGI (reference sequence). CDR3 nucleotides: TGTGCCAGCGGATTCATCTACGAGCAGTACTTC. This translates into CASGFIYEQYF.

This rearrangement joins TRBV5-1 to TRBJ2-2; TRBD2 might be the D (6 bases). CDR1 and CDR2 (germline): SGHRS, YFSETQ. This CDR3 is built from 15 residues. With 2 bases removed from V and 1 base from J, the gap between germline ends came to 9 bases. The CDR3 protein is CASSLRRGNTGELFF. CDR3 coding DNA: TGCGCCAGCAGCTTACGGCGGGGGAACACCGGGGAGCTGTTTTTT.

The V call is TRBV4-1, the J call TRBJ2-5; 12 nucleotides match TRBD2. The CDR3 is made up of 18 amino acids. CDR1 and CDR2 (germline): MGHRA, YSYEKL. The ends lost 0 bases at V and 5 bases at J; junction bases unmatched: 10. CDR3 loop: CASSQDPASGGVRETQYF. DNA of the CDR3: TGCGCCAGCAGCCAAGATCCCGCTAGCGGGGGGGTGAGGGAGACCCAGTACTTC.

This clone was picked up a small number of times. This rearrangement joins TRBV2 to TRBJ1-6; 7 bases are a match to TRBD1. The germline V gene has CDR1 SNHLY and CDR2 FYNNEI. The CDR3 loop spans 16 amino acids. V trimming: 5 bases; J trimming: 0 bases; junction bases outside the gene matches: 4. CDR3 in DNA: TGTGCCAGCAGTCCTCGGACAGGCTCCTATAATTCACCCCTCCACTTT. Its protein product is CASSPRTGSYNSPLHF.

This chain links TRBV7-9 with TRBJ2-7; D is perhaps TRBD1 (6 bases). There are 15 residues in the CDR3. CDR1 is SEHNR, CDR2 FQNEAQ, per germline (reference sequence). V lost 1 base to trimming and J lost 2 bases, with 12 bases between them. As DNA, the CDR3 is TGTGCCAGCAGCTTAGGGCCCGGGACAACCTACGAGCAGTACTTC. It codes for CASSLGPGTTYEQYF.

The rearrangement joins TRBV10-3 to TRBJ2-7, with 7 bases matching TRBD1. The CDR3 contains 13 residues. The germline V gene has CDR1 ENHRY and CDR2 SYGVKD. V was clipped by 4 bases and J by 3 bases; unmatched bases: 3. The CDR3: CAISGRQGYEQYF. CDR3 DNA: TGTGCCATCAGTGGTCGACAGGGCTACGAGCAGTACTTC.

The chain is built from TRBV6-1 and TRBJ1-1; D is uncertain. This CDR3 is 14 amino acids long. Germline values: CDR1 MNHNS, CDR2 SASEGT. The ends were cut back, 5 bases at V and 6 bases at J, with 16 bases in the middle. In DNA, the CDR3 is TGTGCCAGCAGTCCTAGGGCCCTGGGCCCTGAAGCTTTCTTT. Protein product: CASSPRALGPEAFF.

CDR3 coding DNA: TGTGCCTCCCAAAGCAATCAGCCCCAGCATTTT. This sequence encodes CASQSNQPQHF. The chain recombines TRBV6-6 with TRBJ1-5; D unresolved. The CDR3 totals 11 residues. CDR1 is MNHNY and CDR2 is SVGAGI in the germline V gene (reference sequence). V lost 11 bases and J 1 base, leaving 6 bases between the germline ends.

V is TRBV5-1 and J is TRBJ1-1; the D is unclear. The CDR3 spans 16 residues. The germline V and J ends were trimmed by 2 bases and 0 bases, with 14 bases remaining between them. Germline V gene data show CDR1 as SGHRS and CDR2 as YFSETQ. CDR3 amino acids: CASSLISVGLNTEAFF. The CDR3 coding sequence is TGCGCCAGCAGCTTAATTTCGGTAGGTCTGAACACTGAAGCTTTCTTT.

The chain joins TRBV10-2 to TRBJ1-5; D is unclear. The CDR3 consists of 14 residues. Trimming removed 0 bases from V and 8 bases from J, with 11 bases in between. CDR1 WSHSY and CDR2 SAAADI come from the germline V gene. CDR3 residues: CASSESTTREPQHF. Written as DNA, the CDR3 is TGCGCCAGCAGTGAGTCGACGACCCGAGAGCCCCAGCATTTT.

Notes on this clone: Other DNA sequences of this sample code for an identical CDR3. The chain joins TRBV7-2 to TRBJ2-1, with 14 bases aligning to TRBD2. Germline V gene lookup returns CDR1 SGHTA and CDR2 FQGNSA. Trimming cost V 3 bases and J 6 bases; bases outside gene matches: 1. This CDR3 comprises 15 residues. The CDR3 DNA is TGTGCCAGCAGCTTGACTAGCGGGGGGGCCAATGAGCAGTTCTTC. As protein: CASSLTSGGANEQFF.

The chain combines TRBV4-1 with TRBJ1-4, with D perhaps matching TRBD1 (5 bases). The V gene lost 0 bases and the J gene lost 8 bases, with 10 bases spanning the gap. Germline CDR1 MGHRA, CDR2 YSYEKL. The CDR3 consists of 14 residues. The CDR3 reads CASSQDPGNEKLFF. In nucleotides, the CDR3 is TGCGCCAGCAGCCAAGATCCAGGGAACGAAAAACTGTTTTTT.

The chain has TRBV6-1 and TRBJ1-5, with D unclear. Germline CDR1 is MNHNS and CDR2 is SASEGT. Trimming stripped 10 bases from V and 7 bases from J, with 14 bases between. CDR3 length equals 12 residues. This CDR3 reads CATQLSRQPQHF. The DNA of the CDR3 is TGTGCCACGCAGCTTAGTAGGCAGCCCCAGCATTTT.

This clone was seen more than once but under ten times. In DNA form, the CDR3 reads TGCGCCAGCAGCTTGGTAGGCGAGCAGTACTTC. This gives the protein CASSLVGEQYF. The chain employs TRBV5-1 and TRBJ2-7; no clear D gene. The CDR3 consists of 11 residues. The germline V gene has CDR1 SGHRS and CDR2 YFSETQ. Trimming stripped 0 bases from V and 6 bases from J, with 4 bases between.

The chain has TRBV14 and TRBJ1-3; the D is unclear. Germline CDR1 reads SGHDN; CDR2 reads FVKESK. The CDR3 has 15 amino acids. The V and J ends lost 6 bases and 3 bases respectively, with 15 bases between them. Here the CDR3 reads CASSRQGSFGNTIYF. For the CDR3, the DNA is TGTGCCAGCAGTCGACAAGGAAGTTTTGGAAACACCATATATTTT.

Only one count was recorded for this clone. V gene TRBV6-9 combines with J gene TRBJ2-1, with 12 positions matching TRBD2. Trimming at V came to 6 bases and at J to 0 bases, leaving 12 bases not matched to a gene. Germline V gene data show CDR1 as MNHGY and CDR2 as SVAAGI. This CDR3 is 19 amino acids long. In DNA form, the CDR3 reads TGTGCCAGCAGCGTACCAGGGACTAGCGGGCCCAGCTCCTACAATGAGCAGTTCTTC. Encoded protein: CASSVPGTSGPSSYNEQFF.

The CDR3 spells CASSPTVSYGYTF. The CDR3 nucleotides are TGTGCCAGCAGCCCGACCGTGAGCTATGGCTACACCTTC. This chain connects TRBV6-6 to TRBJ1-2; D ambiguous. CDR3 length equals 13 residues. Trimming took 6 bases from V and 4 from J, leaving 12 bases between them. Germline V gene data show CDR1 as MNHNY and CDR2 as SVGAGI (reference sequence).

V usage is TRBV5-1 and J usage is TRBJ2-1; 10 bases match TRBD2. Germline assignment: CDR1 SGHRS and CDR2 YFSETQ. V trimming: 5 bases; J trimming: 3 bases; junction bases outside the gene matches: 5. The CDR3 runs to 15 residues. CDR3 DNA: TGCGCCAGCAGTTATCCTAGCGGGGGCTACAATGAGCAGTTCTTC. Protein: CASSYPSGGYNEQFF.